Sequencing of this TCR beta chain was carried out in a study of molecular identifiers for immune sequencing clone quantification. Naive CD8 libraries came from around 18,000 to 910,000 sorted cells with 10%, 30% or 50% RNA. Sorting was used to obtain naive CD8 T cells (CD8+CD4-CCR7+CD45RA+). Each CDR3 protein gets one entry after TCRdb re-called the PCR reads with MiXCR. The table has about 630,000 distinct CDR3 sequences, about 25% seen once; the top ten hold about 0.8%. Note on this clonotype: The antigen is not known. This may come from a read error, since a much larger clone is one base off.

CDR1 DFQATT and CDR2 SNEGSKA come from the germline V gene (reference sequence). The CDR3 contains 10 residues. Findings of the study overall: Clones of above 20 RNA copies carried over 98% of effector molecules; in naive cells they carried under 1%. The sizes of highly expanded clones could be underestimated when identical TCR molecules share a barcode.

Specimen: naive CD8+ T cells from blood, with Jurkat cell RNA spiked in. Subset: FACS-sorted CD8+CD4-CCR7+CD45RA+ naive T cells. The chain is built from TRBV20-1 and TRBJ2-3; tentative D call: TRBD1 (5 bases). The source of this sequence is a human donor in good health. Some libraries in this study had Jurkat cell RNA spiked in. The CDR3 spells CSAATGTQYF. CDR3 in DNA: TGCAGTGCCGCCACAGGTACGCAGTATTTT.